This TCR beta chain came from a study of T cell repertoires in cytomegalovirus infection. This clonotype was seen a few times. TCRdb reanalysed the reads using MiXCR and keeps one entry per CDR3 protein. This table has about 740,000 distinct CDR3 sequences, about 40% appearing once. This TCR derives from a human donor in good health (CMV status not recorded). Some clones in this sample may be carry-over from other donors' samples. The specimen sequenced was PBMCs.

CDR3 in amino acids: CASKWGDTEAFF. The CDR3 DNA is TGTGCCAGCAAATGGGGAGACACTGAAGCTTTCTTT. This chain uses TRBV7-6 with TRBJ1-1; D ambiguous. Per germline, CDR1 SGHVS and CDR2 FNYEAQ. The CDR3 has 12 amino acids. V gave up 7 bases and J gave up 3 bases, with 9 bases separating them.